This passage covers 28 T cell receptor beta chains from one sample sequenced in a study of cytomegalovirus exposure and HLA in healthy donors. In the PCR, 60 Vbeta and 13 Jbeta primers were used. Sequenced by immunoSEQ multiplex PCR; TCRdb stores in-frame clones only, minus some. This repertoire shows 250,000 to 350,000 clones, around two thirds found once; its top ten account for 2% to 2.5%. Material: PBMCs. The receptors here all came from a female donor in good health and CMV-seronegative.

The chain uses TRBV25-1 and TRBJ1-2; perhaps TRBD1 as D (5 bases). Germline V gene data show CDR1 as MGHDK and CDR2 as SYGVNS. There are 16 residues in the CDR3. With 0 bases removed from V and 2 bases from J, the gap between germline ends came to 13 bases. The CDR3 DNA sequence: TGTGCCAGCAGTGAATACGTACTGGGGCGGAACTATGGCTACACCTTC. It is translated as CASSEYVLGRNYGYTF.

V gene TRBV19 combines with J gene TRBJ2-7, with 8 bases fitting TRBD1. CDR1 is LNHDA and CDR2 is SQIVND in the germline V gene (reference sequence). Losses at the gene ends were 4 bases for V and 4 bases for J; bases not matched to a gene: 6. The CDR3 consists of 14 residues. The CDR3 DNA sequence: TGTGCCAGTAGTACTGGACAGGGTGGGTACGAGCAGTACTTC. Protein sequence: CASSTGQGGYEQYF. Full variable domain (missing parts from reference TRBV19 and TRBJ2-7): DGGITQSPKYLFRKEGQNVTLSCEQNLNHDAMYWYRQDPGQGLRLIYYSQIVNDFQKGDIAEGYSVSREKKESFPLTVTSAQKNPTAFYLCASSTGQGGYEQYFGPGTRLTVT.

The rearrangement links TRBV20-1 to TRBJ2-3; 7 bases map to TRBD2. Per germline, CDR1 DFQATT and CDR2 SNEGSKA (reference sequence). V lost 5 bases, J lost 8 bases, and 4 bases stayed unmatched. CDR3 size: 11 residues. The CDR3 protein is CSALVAGTQYF. The CDR3, as DNA: TGCAGTGCTCTCGTAGCGGGTACGCAGTATTTT.

The chain joins TRBV5-1 to TRBJ2-1; TRBD2 matches 8 bases. The CDR3 spans 15 residues. The V segment lost 2 bases and the J segment 0 bases; nucleotides outside the gene matches: 1. CDR1 SGHRS and CDR2 YFSETQ come from the germline V gene. The CDR3 DNA is TGCGCCAGCAGCTTTCTAGCGGGCTCCTACAATGAGCAGTTCTTC. Its protein product is CASSFLAGSYNEQFF. The complete variable domain, with remaining parts taken from reference TRBV5-1 and TRBJ2-1, reads KAGVTQTPRYLIKTRGQQVTLSCSPISGHRSVSWYQQTPGQGLQFLFEYFSETQRNKGNFPGRFSGRQFSNSRSEMNVSTLELGDSALYLCASSFLAGSYNEQFFGPGTRLTVL.

This chain joins TRBV4-1 and TRBJ2-5; TRBD2 agrees at 14 bases. The trim removed 4 bases at V and 5 bases at J, leaving 18 bases unmatched. The CDR3 is made up of 20 amino acids. The germline V gene encodes CDR1 MGHRA and CDR2 YSYEKL. CDR3 sequence (DNA): TGCGCCAGCAGCCCACCGGGACTAGCGGGAGAGGGGGCCTCTCTTGAGACCCAGTACTTC. Protein product: CASSPPGLAGEGASLETQYF.

This clone came up a few times. This chain joins TRBV19 and TRBJ2-2, with D perhaps TRBD2 (6 bases). The CDR3 runs 16 residues. Trimming left V 0 bases short and J 5 bases short, with 13 bases between. Germline values: CDR1 LNHDA, CDR2 SQIVND (reference sequence). The CDR3 DNA sequence: TGTGCCAGTAGTATAGATAAGCTCGGAGGGACCGGGGAGCTGTTTTTT. It is translated as CASSIDKLGGTGELFF.

The chain links TRBV2 to TRBJ1-5; the D gene is possibly TRBD1 (6 bases). With 3 bases removed from V and 0 bases from J, the gap between germline ends came to 15 bases. The CDR3 is 17 amino acids. Germline V gene lookup returns CDR1 SNHLY and CDR2 FYNNEI. In DNA form, the CDR3 reads TGTGCCAGCAGTGATTTACCCGGACAGTATAGCAATCAGCCCCAGCATTTT. It encodes CASSDLPGQYSNQPQHF.

The chain carries TRBV7-9 and TRBJ2-1; the D gene is possibly TRBD1 (6 bases). V lost 7 bases and J 7 bases, leaving 23 bases between the germline ends. The CDR3 is made up of 16 amino acids. Germline V lookup: CDR1 SEHNR, CDR2 FQNEAQ (reference sequence). The CDR3 DNA reads TGTGCCAGCATCTACCCGGACAGATACTATGGGAATGAGCAGTTCTTC. Amino acid sequence: CASIYPDRYYGNEQFF.

The chain couples TRBV5-1 to TRBJ2-3; TRBD2 aligns across 9 bases. The CDR3 sequence is 16 residues long. V lost 0 bases to trimming and J lost 4 bases; unmatched junction nucleotides: 6. In germline, CDR1 is SGHRS, CDR2 YFSETQ. CDR3 loop: CASSLVSGSIADTQYF. CDR3 sequence (DNA): TGCGCCAGCAGCTTGGTTAGCGGGAGTATCGCAGATACGCAGTATTTT.

This clone was counted only a few times. The chain is built from TRBV2 and TRBJ2-1; D is undetermined. Trimming took 6 bases from V and 7 from J, leaving 19 bases between them. The length of the CDR3 is 15 residues. Germline-derived CDR1 and CDR2 are SNHLY and FYNNEI. The CDR3 here is CASSAQPSRFNEQFF. CDR3 in DNA: TGTGCCAGCAGCGCTCAGCCCTCCAGGTTTAATGAGCAGTTCTTC.

The sample holds a few counts of this clone. The chain couples TRBV4-1 to TRBJ2-7; 10 bases line up with TRBD1. From germline, CDR1 is MGHRA and CDR2 YSYEKL. CDR3 length equals 16 residues. Trimming cost V 2 bases and J 2 bases; bases outside gene matches: 6. The CDR3 region is CASSQPGQGTPYEQYF. In DNA form, the CDR3 reads TGCGCCAGCAGCCAACCGGGACAGGGGACTCCCTACGAGCAGTACTTC.

This chain connects TRBV5-4 to TRBJ2-7; D not resolved. The ends were cut back, 7 bases at V and 6 bases at J, with 14 bases in the middle. CDR1 is SGHNT, CDR2 YYREEE, per germline (reference sequence). This CDR3 spans 12 amino acids. The CDR3 bases are TGTGCCAGCTCTGGTACCCGAGGCGAGCAGTACTTC. Encoded protein: CASSGTRGEQYF.

V and J are TRBV6-5 and TRBJ1-2, with TRBD1 as a possible D gene (5 bases). The germline gives CDR1 MNHEY, CDR2 SVGAGI. Trimming removed 9 bases at V and 8 bases at J, with 13 bases between. This CDR3 contains 11 residues. The CDR3 spells CASRGVDGYTF. CDR3 sequence (DNA): TGTGCCAGTCGGGGGGTCGACGGCTACACCTTC.

The chain uses TRBV19 and TRBJ1-1, with a possible D match to TRBD1 (6 bases). Trimming shortened V by 1 base and J by 7 bases, and 10 bases separated the two germline ends. CDR3 length: 13 residues. Germline CDR1 and CDR2: LNHDA and SQIVND (reference sequence). The CDR3 nucleotides read TGTGCCAGTAGTATAGGCACAGGGATTGAAGCTTTCTTT. This sequence encodes CASSIGTGIEAFF.

For this clone: Its ends do not fully match the called genes, so a read error is possible. The chain combines TRBV7-9 with TRBJ2-1; 11 positions match TRBD2. The CDR3 is made up of 16 amino acids. In germline, CDR1 is SEHNR, CDR2 FQNEAQ (reference sequence). The CDR3 spells CSSSRPGLADNNEQFF. The CDR3 DNA follows: TGTTCCAGCAGCAGGCCGGGACTAGCGGACAACAATGAGCAGTTCTTC.

This chain uses TRBV10-3 with TRBJ2-1, with 14 positions matching TRBD2. The V gene end was trimmed by 4 bases and the J gene end by 7 bases; junction bases not matched to a gene: 9. Germline lookup yields CDR1 ENHRY and CDR2 SYGVKD. CDR3 size: 17 residues. The CDR3 region has the DNA TGTGCCATCAGTGGAACCGGGACTAGCGGGAGTCAGAATGAGCAGTTCTTC. Its translation is CAISGTGTSGSQNEQFF.

V usage is TRBV2 and J usage is TRBJ1-1; 8 bases are a match to TRBD1. This CDR3 has 16 residues. V shed 4 bases, J shed 1 base, and the junction held 8 bases outside the gene matches. CDR1 is SNHLY, CDR2 FYNNEI, per germline. The CDR3, as DNA: TGTGCCAGCAGTGTGGACAGGGCGACCGGGAACACTGAAGCTTTCTTT. It is translated as CASSVDRATGNTEAFF.

The V and J genes are TRBV7-9 and TRBJ2-7; D may be TRBD1 (5 bases). The CDR3 consists of 14 residues. Germline V gives CDR1 SEHNR, CDR2 FQNEAQ (reference sequence). V was clipped by 3 bases and J by 1 base, with 10 bases between them. CDR3 bases: TGTGCCAGCAGCTTCCCAGGGCCTTCCTACGAGCAGTACTTC. It encodes CASSFPGPSYEQYF.

This rearrangement joins TRBV10-3 to TRBJ1-2; D might be TRBD1 (6 bases). The CDR3 covers 14 residues. Trimming stripped 3 bases from V and 2 bases from J, with 10 bases between. Germline V gene sequence: CDR1 ENHRY, CDR2 SYGVKD. CDR3: CAISEVGQNYGYTF. Written as DNA, the CDR3 is TGTGCCATCAGTGAAGTAGGACAGAACTATGGCTACACCTTC.

This clone was counted between two and nine times. The V call is TRBV7-2, the J call TRBJ1-5, with 7 bases that match TRBD1. From germline, CDR1 is SGHTA and CDR2 FQGNSA. Trimming removed 1 base from V and 4 bases from J; junction bases left unmatched: 1. This CDR3 region has 14 residues. The CDR3 DNA reads as TGTGCCAGCAGCTTAGGGACAGGAAATCAGCCCCAGCATTTT. Translated, it gives CASSLGTGNQPQHF.

This clone occurred once. This sequence joins TRBV4-1 and TRBJ1-1; 7 bases align to TRBD1. The CDR3 runs to 17 residues. Germline trimming cut 4 bases from V and 1 base from J; bases unmatched to any gene: 12. The germline gives CDR1 MGHRA, CDR2 YSYEKL. CDR3: CASSRRQGMNENTEAFF. The CDR3 bases are TGCGCCAGCAGCCGAAGACAGGGAATGAACGAGAACACTGAAGCTTTCTTT.

CDR3 region: CASRQGPSNQPQHF. The CDR3 region has the DNA TGTGCCAGTCGACAGGGACCTAGCAATCAGCCCCAGCATTTT. This chain connects TRBV6-1 to TRBJ1-5; 7 bases agree with TRBD1. With V trimmed by 9 bases and J by 0 bases, 5 bases remained unmatched. Germline V gene lookup returns CDR1 MNHNS and CDR2 SASEGT. The CDR3 spans 14 residues.

The rearrangement links TRBV5-8 to TRBJ2-1, with a weak D call TRBD2 (6 bases). This CDR3 is 15 amino acids long. V lost 2 bases and J lost 2, with 11 bases in between. The germline V gene encodes CDR1 SGHTS and CDR2 YDEGEE. DNA for the CDR3: TGTGCCAGCAGCTTAGGGGAGGCCGCCTACAATGAGCAGTTCTTC. Translating it yields CASSLGEAAYNEQFF.

The chain combines TRBV7-2 with TRBJ2-2, with 14 positions matching TRBD2. V dropped 0 bases and J dropped 5; count of bases not matched to a gene: 2. The length of the CDR3 is 17 residues. Germline assignment: CDR1 SGHTA and CDR2 FQGNSA. The CDR3 reads CASSLAGTSGRTGELFF. CDR3 sequence (DNA): TGTGCCAGCAGCTTAGCGGGGACTAGCGGGAGAACCGGGGAGCTGTTTTTT.

This clone is a singleton in its sample. The chain links TRBV7-3 to TRBJ1-3; D unclear. The CDR3 totals 16 residues. Trimming cost V 1 base and J 0 bases, with 10 bases left between them. Germline V gives CDR1 SGHTA, CDR2 FQGTGA. The CDR3 region is CASSLSGGHSGNTIYF. The CDR3 DNA is TGTGCCAGCAGCTTAAGTGGAGGCCACTCTGGAAACACCATATATTTT. Combining the CDR3 with reference TRBV7-3 and TRBJ1-3 gives the whole variable domain GAGVSQTPSNKVTEKGKYVELRCDPISGHTALYWYRQSLGQGPEFLIYFQGTGAADDSGLPNDRFFAVRPEGSVSTLKIQRTERGDSAVYLCASSLSGGHSGNTIYFGEGSWLTVV.

The gene calls are TRBV2 and TRBJ2-2, with 11 bases that match TRBD2. J was trimmed by 4 bases and V by 5 bases; bases with no gene match: 6. The CDR3 has 16 amino acids. Per the germline V gene, CDR1 is SNHLY and CDR2 is FYNNEI. The CDR3 DNA sequence: TGTGCCAGCAGTCCAATAGCGGGAGGGCGCACCGGGGAGCTGTTTTTT. Translating gives CASSPIAGGRTGELFF.

The J gene is TRBJ1-3, the V gene TRBV7-6, with D possibly TRBD1 on 6 matching bases. The CDR3 runs to 13 residues. Germline V gene lookup returns CDR1 SGHVS and CDR2 FNYEAQ. V was shortened by 6 bases and J by 0 bases, with 6 bases between the two germline ends. The CDR3 bases are TGTGCCAGCAGACAGGGCTCTGGAAACACCATATATTTT. Translation: CASRQGSGNTIYF.

The chain uses TRBV12-5 and TRBJ2-1, with D maybe TRBD2 (5 bases). The CDR3 loop spans 16 amino acids. Germline assignment: CDR1 LGHNT and CDR2 FRNRAP. V was cut by 6 bases and J by 0 bases, with 15 bases left in between. CDR3 protein: CASGFAGGRSYNEQFF. Here the CDR3 DNA reads TGTGCTAGTGGGTTTGCCGGCGGGCGCTCCTACAATGAGCAGTTCTTC.